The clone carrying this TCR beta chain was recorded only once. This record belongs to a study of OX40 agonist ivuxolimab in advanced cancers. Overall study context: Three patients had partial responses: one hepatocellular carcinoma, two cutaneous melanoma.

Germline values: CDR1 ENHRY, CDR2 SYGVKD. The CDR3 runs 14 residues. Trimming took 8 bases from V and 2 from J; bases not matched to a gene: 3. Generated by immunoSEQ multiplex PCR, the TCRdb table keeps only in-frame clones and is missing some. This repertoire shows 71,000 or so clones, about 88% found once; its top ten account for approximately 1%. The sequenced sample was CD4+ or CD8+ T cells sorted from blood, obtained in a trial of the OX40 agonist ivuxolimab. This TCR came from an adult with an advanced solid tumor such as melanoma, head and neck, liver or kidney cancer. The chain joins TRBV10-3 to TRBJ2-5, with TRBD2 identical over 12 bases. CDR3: CAIRTSGDQETQYF. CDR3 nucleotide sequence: TGTGCCATCCGGACTAGCGGGGATCAAGAGACCCAGTACTTC.